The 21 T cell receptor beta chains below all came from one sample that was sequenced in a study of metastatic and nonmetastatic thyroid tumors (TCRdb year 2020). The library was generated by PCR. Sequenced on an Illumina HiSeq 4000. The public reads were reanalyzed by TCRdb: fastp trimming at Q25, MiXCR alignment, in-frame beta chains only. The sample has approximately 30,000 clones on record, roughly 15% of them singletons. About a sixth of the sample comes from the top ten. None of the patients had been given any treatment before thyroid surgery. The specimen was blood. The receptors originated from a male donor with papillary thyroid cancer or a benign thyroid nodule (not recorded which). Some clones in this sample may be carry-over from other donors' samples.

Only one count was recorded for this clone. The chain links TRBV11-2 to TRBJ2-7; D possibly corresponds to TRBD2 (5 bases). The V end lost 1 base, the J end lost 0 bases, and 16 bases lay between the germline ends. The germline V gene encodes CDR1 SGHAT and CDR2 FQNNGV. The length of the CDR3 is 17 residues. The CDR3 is CASSLGGSWRFSYEQYF. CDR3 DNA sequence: TGTGCCAGCAGCTTAGGGGGTTCGTGGAGGTTCTCCTACGAGCAGTACTTC. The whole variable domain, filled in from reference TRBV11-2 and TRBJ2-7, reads EAGVAQSPRYKIIEKRQSVAFWCNPISGHATLYWYQQILGQGPKLLIQFQNNGVVDDSQLPKDRFSAERLKGVDSTLKIQPAKLEDSAVYLCASSLGGSWRFSYEQYFGPGTRLTVT.

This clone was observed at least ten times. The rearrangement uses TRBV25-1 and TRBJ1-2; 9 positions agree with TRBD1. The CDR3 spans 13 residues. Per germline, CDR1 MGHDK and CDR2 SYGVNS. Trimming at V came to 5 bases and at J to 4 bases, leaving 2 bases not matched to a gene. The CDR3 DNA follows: TGTGCCAGCAGTCTGGGACAGGGCTATGGCTACACCTTC. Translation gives CASSLGQGYGYTF.

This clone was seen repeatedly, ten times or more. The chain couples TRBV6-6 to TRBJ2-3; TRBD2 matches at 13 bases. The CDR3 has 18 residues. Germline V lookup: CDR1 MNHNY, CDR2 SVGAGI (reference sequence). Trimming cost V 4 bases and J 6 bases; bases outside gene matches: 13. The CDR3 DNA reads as TGTGCCAGCAGTTCCGCTTCTGGACTAGCGGGAGTCTACGATACGCAGTATTTT. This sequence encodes CASSSASGLAGVYDTQYF.

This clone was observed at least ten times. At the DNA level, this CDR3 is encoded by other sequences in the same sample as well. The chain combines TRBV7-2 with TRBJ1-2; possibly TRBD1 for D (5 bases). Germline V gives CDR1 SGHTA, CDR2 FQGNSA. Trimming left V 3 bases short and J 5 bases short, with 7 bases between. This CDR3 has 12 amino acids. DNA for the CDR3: TGTGCCAGCAGCTTGACAGAATATGGCTACACCTTC. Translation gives CASSLTEYGYTF.

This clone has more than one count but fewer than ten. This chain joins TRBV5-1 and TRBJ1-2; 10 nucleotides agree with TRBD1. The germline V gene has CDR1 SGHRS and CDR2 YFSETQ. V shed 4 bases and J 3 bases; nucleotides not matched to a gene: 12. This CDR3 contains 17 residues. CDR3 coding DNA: TGCGCCAGCAGCGACGGACAGGGGGGGAGTAAAGACTATGGCTACACCTTC. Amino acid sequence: CASSDGQGGSKDYGYTF.

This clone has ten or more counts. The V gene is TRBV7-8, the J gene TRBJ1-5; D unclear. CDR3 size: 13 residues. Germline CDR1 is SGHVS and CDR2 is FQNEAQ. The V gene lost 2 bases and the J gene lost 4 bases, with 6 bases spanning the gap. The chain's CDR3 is CASSLSENQPQHF. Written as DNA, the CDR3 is TGTGCCAGCAGCTTATCGGAGAATCAGCCCCAGCATTTT. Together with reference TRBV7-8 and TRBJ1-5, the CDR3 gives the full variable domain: GAGVSQSPRYKVAKRGQDVALRCDPISGHVSLFWYQQALGQGPEFLTYFQNEAQLDKSGLPSDRFFAERPEGSVSTLKIQRTQQEDSAVYLCASSLSENQPQHFGDGTRLSIL.

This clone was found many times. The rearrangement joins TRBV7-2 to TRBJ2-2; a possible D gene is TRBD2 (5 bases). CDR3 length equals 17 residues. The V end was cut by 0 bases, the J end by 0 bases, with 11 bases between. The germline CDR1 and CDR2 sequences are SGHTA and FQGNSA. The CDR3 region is CASSLAGLATNTGELFF. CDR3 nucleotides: TGTGCCAGCAGCTTAGCCGGGCTAGCAACGAACACCGGGGAGCTGTTTTTT.

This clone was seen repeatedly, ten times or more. The CDR3 protein is CATFRDLQETQYF. CDR3 sequence (DNA): TGTGCCACCTTTCGGGACCTCCAAGAGACCCAGTACTTC. The gene calls are TRBV6-1 and TRBJ2-5, with D possibly called TRBD1 or TRBD2 (5 bases each). V was cut by 10 bases and J by 1 base, with 13 bases left in between. The CDR3 runs to 13 residues. The germline V gene encodes CDR1 MNHNS and CDR2 SASEGT.

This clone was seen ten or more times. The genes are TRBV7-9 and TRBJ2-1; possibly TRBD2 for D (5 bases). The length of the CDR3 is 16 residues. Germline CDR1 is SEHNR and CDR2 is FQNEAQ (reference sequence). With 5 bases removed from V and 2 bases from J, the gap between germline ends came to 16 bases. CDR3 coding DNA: TGTGCCAGCAGCCCAGGTAGATGGAGGACCTACAATGAGCAGTTCTTC. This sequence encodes CASSPGRWRTYNEQFF.

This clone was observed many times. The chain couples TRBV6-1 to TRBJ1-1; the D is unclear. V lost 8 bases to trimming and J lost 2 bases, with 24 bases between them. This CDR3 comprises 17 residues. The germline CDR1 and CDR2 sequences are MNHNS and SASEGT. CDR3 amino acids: CASHFNSLTAPNTEAFF. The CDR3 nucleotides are TGTGCCAGCCATTTTAACAGTTTGACGGCACCTAACACTGAAGCTTTCTTT.

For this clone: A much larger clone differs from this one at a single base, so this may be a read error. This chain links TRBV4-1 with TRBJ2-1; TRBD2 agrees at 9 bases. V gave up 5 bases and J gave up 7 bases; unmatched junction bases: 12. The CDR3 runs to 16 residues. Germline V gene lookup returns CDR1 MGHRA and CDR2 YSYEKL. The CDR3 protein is CASSTRLAGLVNEQFF. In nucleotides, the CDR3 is TGCGCCAGCAGCACCCGGCTAGCGGGACTGGTGAATGAGCAGTTCTTC.

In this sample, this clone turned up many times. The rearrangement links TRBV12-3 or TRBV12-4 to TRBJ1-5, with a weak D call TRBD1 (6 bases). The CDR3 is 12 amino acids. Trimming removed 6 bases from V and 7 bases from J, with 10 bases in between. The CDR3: CASSRGVQPQHF. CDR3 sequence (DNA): TGTGCCAGCAGCAGGGGTGTGCAGCCCCAGCATTTT.

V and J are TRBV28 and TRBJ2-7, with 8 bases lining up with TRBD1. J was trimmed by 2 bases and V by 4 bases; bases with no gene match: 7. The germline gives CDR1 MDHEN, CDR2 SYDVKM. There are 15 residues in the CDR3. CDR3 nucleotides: TGTGCCAGCAGTTCCCCAACAGGGGGTACCTACGAGCAGTACTTC. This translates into CASSSPTGGTYEQYF.

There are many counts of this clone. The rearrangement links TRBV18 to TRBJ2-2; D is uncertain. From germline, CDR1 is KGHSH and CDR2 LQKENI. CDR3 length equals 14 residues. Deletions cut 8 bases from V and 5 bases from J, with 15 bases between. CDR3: CASLRTTMTGELFF. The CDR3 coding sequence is TGTGCCAGCCTCCGGACGACGATGACCGGGGAGCTGTTTTTT.

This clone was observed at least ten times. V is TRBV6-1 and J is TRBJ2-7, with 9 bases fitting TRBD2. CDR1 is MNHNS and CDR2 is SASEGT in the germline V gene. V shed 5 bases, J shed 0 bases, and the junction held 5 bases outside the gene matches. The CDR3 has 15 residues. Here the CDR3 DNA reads TGTGCCAGCAGTTCTAGCGGGGCGAGCTCCTACGAGCAGTACTTC. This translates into CASSSSGASSYEQYF.

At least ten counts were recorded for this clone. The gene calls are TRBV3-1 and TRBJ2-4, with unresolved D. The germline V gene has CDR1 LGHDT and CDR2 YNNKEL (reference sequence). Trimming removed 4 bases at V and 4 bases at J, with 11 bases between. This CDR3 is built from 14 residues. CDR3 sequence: CASSLFGGKNIQYF. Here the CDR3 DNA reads TGTGCCAGCAGCCTCTTTGGCGGAAAAAACATTCAGTACTTC.

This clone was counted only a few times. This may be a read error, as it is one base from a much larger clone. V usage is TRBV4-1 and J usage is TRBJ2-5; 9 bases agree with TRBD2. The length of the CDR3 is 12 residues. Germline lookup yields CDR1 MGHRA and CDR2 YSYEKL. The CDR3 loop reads CASSPLAGTRYF. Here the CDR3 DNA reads TGCGCCAGCAGCCCCCTAGCGGGGACCCGGTACTTC.

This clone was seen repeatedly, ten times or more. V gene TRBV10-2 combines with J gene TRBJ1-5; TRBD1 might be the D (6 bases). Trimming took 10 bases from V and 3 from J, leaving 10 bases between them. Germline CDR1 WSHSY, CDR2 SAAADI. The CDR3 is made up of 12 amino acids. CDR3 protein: CATRDTNQPQHF. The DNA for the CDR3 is TGCGCCACCCGGGACACCAATCAGCCCCAGCATTTT.

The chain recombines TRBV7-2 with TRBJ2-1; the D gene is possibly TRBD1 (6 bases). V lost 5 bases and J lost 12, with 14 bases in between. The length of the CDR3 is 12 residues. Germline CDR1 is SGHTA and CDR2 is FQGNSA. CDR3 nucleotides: TGTGCCAGCAGCAGGACAGACCGGGGGCAGTTCTTC. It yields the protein CASSRTDRGQFF.

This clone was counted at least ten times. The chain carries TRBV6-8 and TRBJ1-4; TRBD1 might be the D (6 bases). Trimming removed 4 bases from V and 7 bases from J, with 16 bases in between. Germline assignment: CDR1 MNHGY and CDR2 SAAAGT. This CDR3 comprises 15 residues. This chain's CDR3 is CASSLWGQEGEKLFF. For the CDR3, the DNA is TGTGCCAGCAGTTTATGGGGACAAGAGGGTGAAAAACTGTTTTTT.

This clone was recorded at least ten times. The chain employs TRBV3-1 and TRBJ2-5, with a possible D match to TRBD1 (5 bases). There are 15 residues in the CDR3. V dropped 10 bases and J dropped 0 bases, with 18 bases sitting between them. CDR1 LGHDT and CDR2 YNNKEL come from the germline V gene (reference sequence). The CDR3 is CATGATEDNQETQYF. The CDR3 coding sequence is TGTGCCACCGGAGCGACTGAGGACAACCAAGAGACCCAGTACTTC.